These 26 T cell receptor beta chains originate from one sample sequenced in a study of PD-L1 blockade in urothelial cancer (dated 2017 in TCRdb). The time point tag for this specimen amounts to: pretreatment peripheral blood. The method was the immunoSEQ multiplex PCR assay. What TCRdb holds here is the immuneACCESS table cut down to in-frame rearrangements. Part of the clones is not present; checked against another copy, under half of the missing clones reflect an unresolved V gene, and the others are unexplained. Within this sample are some 71,000 clones, with 85% of them counted one time only. The top ten clones comprise approximately 7.1% of the sample. The sequencing here drew on PBMCs, taken around atezolizumab (anti-PD-L1) treatment. Receptor source: a man aged 40-50 years with urothelial cancer.

The CDR3 sequence is CASGGQSGSAFF. In DNA, the CDR3 is TGTGCCAGCGGGGGACAGTCGGGATCGGCTTTCTTT. The chain joins TRBV2 to TRBJ1-1; 7 bases fit TRBD1. The CDR3 is 12 amino acids. Germline V gene lookup returns CDR1 SNHLY and CDR2 FYNNEI. V was clipped by 8 bases and J by 11 bases; unmatched bases: 11.

The table lists this clone with a count of one. The DNA for the CDR3 is TGCGCCAGCAGGACAGGGCAGGGTGGTAGGAACACTGAAGCTTTCTTT. Protein sequence: CASRTGQGGRNTEAFF. The V gene is TRBV5-1, the J gene TRBJ1-1; 7 bases match TRBD1. V trimming: 5 bases; J trimming: 1 base; junction bases outside the gene matches: 11. The CDR3 has 16 amino acids. Germline values: CDR1 SGHRS, CDR2 YFSETQ.

This chain uses TRBV30 with TRBJ1-1; 7 nucleotides match TRBD1. V lost 0 bases to trimming and J lost 1 base; unmatched junction nucleotides: 5. The germline V gene has CDR1 GTSNPN and CDR2 SVGIG (reference sequence). CDR3 length equals 15 residues. The CDR3 sequence is CAWSVGGYGNTEAFF. CDR3 sequence (DNA): TGTGCCTGGAGTGTAGGGGGCTATGGGAACACTGAAGCTTTCTTT.

The chain employs TRBV28 and TRBJ1-2; no clear D. The V gene lost 5 bases and the J gene lost 4 bases, with 8 bases spanning the gap. CDR1 is MDHEN, CDR2 SYDVKM, per germline. The CDR3 totals 12 residues. The CDR3 is CASSATGYGYTF. The CDR3 DNA is TGTGCCAGCAGTGCGACGGGCTATGGCTACACCTTC.

This clone was seen only once. The genes are TRBV6-6 and TRBJ2-7, with 9 bases identical to TRBD1. Germline CDR1 MNHNY, CDR2 SVGAGI (reference sequence). V gave up 5 bases and J gave up 5 bases; unmatched junction bases: 7. The CDR3 runs 14 residues. Here the CDR3 DNA reads TGTGCCAGCAGTCCGGGACAGGGTATCCACGAGCAGTACTTC. It specifies CASSPGQGIHEQYF.

The chain combines TRBV28 with TRBJ2-7, with TRBD2 identical over 11 bases. The length of the CDR3 is 14 residues. V was clipped by 8 bases and J by 0 bases; unmatched bases: 3. Germline CDR1 is MDHEN and CDR2 is SYDVKM. CDR3 amino acids: CASWGLADSYEQYF. The CDR3 DNA reads as TGTGCCAGCTGGGGACTAGCGGACTCCTACGAGCAGTACTTC.

The CDR3 region is CASSMEGARSGGYTF. CDR3 DNA: TGTGCCAGCAGCATGGAGGGGGCGCGGAGTGGTGGCTACACCTTC. The chain is built from TRBV7-2 and TRBJ1-2; 7 bases match TRBD1. Germline V gene sequence: CDR1 SGHTA, CDR2 FQGNSA. The length of the CDR3 is 15 residues. The V segment lost 5 bases and the J segment 7 bases; nucleotides outside the gene matches: 13.

The rearrangement joins TRBV4-2 to TRBJ1-2; D ambiguous. Per germline, CDR1 LGHNA and CDR2 YNFKEQ. The V gene lost 3 bases and the J gene lost 2 bases, with 7 bases spanning the gap. The CDR3 totals 13 residues. CDR3 protein: CASSQTANYGYTF. The CDR3, as DNA: TGTGCCAGCAGCCAGACTGCCAACTATGGCTACACCTTC.

The chain uses TRBV28 and TRBJ1-1, with D possibly matching TRBD1 (5 bases). Germline assignment: CDR1 MDHEN and CDR2 SYDVKM. Trimming took 3 bases from V and 10 from J, leaving 9 bases between them. The CDR3 extends over 11 amino acids. The CDR3 nucleotides are TGTGCCAGCAGTTTGGGGCAGGGAGCTTTCTTT. Protein product: CASSLGQGAFF.

The count of this clone is one. The chain combines TRBV4-1 with TRBJ1-1, with 7 bases fitting TRBD1. The CDR3 extends over 15 amino acids. Per germline, CDR1 MGHRA and CDR2 YSYEKL. J lost 4 bases, V lost 0 bases, and 5 bases had no gene match. The CDR3 is CASSQEGAGGTEAFF. The DNA of the CDR3 is TGCGCCAGCAGCCAAGAGGGGGCAGGGGGCACTGAAGCTTTCTTT.

This clone was observed a single time. The CDR3 reads CASSRSGTGKETQYF. CDR3 coding DNA: TGTGCCAGCAGCCGGTCCGGGACAGGGAAAGAGACCCAGTACTTC. The chain employs TRBV11-2 and TRBJ2-5; TRBD1 agrees at 9 bases. The V gene end was trimmed by 5 bases and the J gene end by 3 bases; junction bases not matched to a gene: 7. Germline loops: CDR1 SGHAT, CDR2 FQNNGV. The CDR3 has 15 residues.

The V and J genes are TRBV4-1 and TRBJ1-5, with 7 bases lining up with TRBD1. V lost 1 base, J lost 1 base, and 7 bases stayed unmatched. The germline gives CDR1 MGHRA, CDR2 YSYEKL. This CDR3 contains 17 residues. The CDR3 nucleotides are TGCGCCAGCAGCCAAGGATTGAGGGGGCAGAGCAATCAGCCCCAGCATTTT. Translating it yields CASSQGLRGQSNQPQHF.

This chain links TRBV7-9 with TRBJ2-3, with a possible D match to TRBD2 (6 bases). The V end lost 7 bases, the J end lost 3 bases, and 17 bases lay between the germline ends. CDR3 size: 15 residues. Per the germline V gene, CDR1 is SEHNR and CDR2 is FQNEAQ (reference sequence). CDR3 in amino acids: CASTYLAAGTDTQYF. The CDR3 nucleotides are TGTGCCAGCACCTACCTTGCGGCGGGGACAGATACGCAGTATTTT.

The chain couples TRBV30 to TRBJ2-1; D remains unclear. Germline CDR1 is GTSNPN and CDR2 is SVGIG (reference sequence). V was shortened by 5 bases and J by 0 bases, with 5 bases between the two germline ends. The CDR3 spans 12 residues. Here the CDR3 reads CAWANSYNEQFF. For the CDR3, the DNA is TGTGCCTGGGCTAACTCCTACAATGAGCAGTTCTTC.

CDR3 in amino acids: CASSFNGNGAGELFF. The CDR3 region has the DNA TGTGCCAGCAGTTTCAACGGGAATGGGGCCGGGGAGCTGTTTTTT. J is TRBJ2-2 and V is TRBV27; perhaps TRBD2 as D (5 bases). Trimming left V 3 bases short and J 6 bases short, with 14 bases between. The CDR3 runs to 15 residues. Germline V CDR1 and CDR2: MNHEY, SMNVEV (reference sequence).

The genes are TRBV5-4 and TRBJ2-2, with 8 bases fitting TRBD2. With V trimmed by 2 bases and J by 1 base, 4 bases remained unmatched. CDR3 length equals 16 residues. Germline assignment: CDR1 SGHNT and CDR2 YYREEE (reference sequence). CDR3 DNA: TGTGCCAGCAGCTTAGGACTAGCAGGGAACACCGGGGAGCTGTTTTTT. It codes for CASSLGLAGNTGELFF.

The chain recombines TRBV28 with TRBJ2-2; 9 bases match TRBD2. CDR1 and CDR2 (germline): MDHEN, SYDVKM. V gave up 4 bases and J gave up 5 bases; unmatched junction bases: 5. This CDR3 has 15 amino acids. The CDR3 DNA follows: TGTGCCAGCAGTTCCAGCCTAGCGGGAACCGGGGAGCTGTTTTTT. Residues: CASSSSLAGTGELFF.

This chain connects TRBV13 to TRBJ2-7; D remains ambiguous. The CDR3 is 14 amino acids. The V gene lost 3 bases and the J gene lost 2 bases, with 11 bases spanning the gap. Germline values: CDR1 PRHDT, CDR2 FYEKMQ (reference sequence). The CDR3 nucleotides read TGTGCCAGCAGCTTGCCTAAGCGCACCTACGAGCAGTACTTC. The encoded protein is CASSLPKRTYEQYF.

The chain is built from TRBV25-1 and TRBJ2-4, with 7 positions matching TRBD2. From germline, CDR1 is MGHDK and CDR2 SYGVNS. The CDR3 extends over 14 amino acids. Germline trimming cut 6 bases from V and 5 bases from J; bases unmatched to any gene: 7. CDR3 loop: CASRRGGMENIQYF. Written as DNA, the CDR3 is TGTGCCAGCAGGAGGGGAGGGATGGAAAACATTCAGTACTTC.

This clone was found once. V and J are TRBV28 and TRBJ1-2, with D maybe TRBD1 (5 bases). The ends were cut back, 3 bases at V and 8 bases at J, with 16 bases in the middle. This CDR3 comprises 14 residues. Germline V CDR1 and CDR2: MDHEN, SYDVKM. The CDR3 sequence is CASSFRGEGGGYTF. CDR3 DNA: TGTGCCAGCAGTTTTCGGGGCGAGGGAGGGGGCTACACCTTC.

V and J are TRBV29-1 and TRBJ2-1, with 11 bases that match TRBD1. Germline assignment: CDR1 SQVTM and CDR2 ANQGSEA. The CDR3 extends over 13 amino acids. V lost 6 bases and J lost 9; bases outside the gene matches: 7. The chain's CDR3 is CSVLGQGGFEQFF. Here the CDR3 DNA reads TGCAGCGTCCTGGGACAGGGGGGATTTGAGCAGTTCTTC.

The chain uses TRBV5-1 and TRBJ1-2; 10 bases are shared with TRBD1. Germline V gene lookup returns CDR1 SGHRS and CDR2 YFSETQ. This CDR3 region has 14 residues. V lost 4 bases and J lost 6; bases outside the gene matches: 6. The DNA for the CDR3 is TGCGCCAGCAGCCAGACAGGGGGCGCAAATGGCTACACCTTC. Translation gives CASSQTGGANGYTF. The variable domain in full, with the rest retrieved from reference TRBV5-1 and TRBJ1-2, is KAGVTQTPRYLIKTRGQQVTLSCSPISGHRSVSWYQQTPGQGLQFLFEYFSETQRNKGNFPGRFSGRQFSNSRSEMNVSTLELGDSALYLCASSQTGGANGYTFGSGTRLTVV.

This rearrangement joins TRBV2 to TRBJ2-7, with D tentatively TRBD2 (6 bases). V lost 2 bases to trimming and J lost 6 bases, with 11 bases between them. The CDR3 spans 13 residues. Germline V lookup: CDR1 SNHLY, CDR2 FYNNEI. In DNA form, the CDR3 reads TGTGCCAGCAGTGAATCCGGGAGAGGCGAGCAGTACTTC. Encoded protein: CASSESGRGEQYF.

This chain connects TRBV18 to TRBJ2-7, with D possibly TRBD2 on 6 matching bases. Deletions cut 3 bases from V and 2 bases from J, with 14 bases between. Germline loops: CDR1 KGHSH, CDR2 LQKENI. This CDR3 has 15 residues. CDR3 bases: TGTGCCAGCTCACCTAAGGGAGGATCCACCTACGAGCAGTACTTC. Its translation: CASSPKGGSTYEQYF.

The chain carries TRBV19 and TRBJ1-2; D is uncertain. Germline V CDR1 and CDR2: LNHDA, SQIVND (reference sequence). CDR3 length: 14 residues. Trimming cost V 8 bases and J 4 bases, with 17 bases left between them. CDR3 coding DNA: TGTGCCAGTGGGGAGACCTACCCCTCCTATGGCTACACCTTC. Amino acids: CASGETYPSYGYTF.

The rearrangement uses TRBV7-2 and TRBJ1-1; TRBD1 matches at 8 bases. Germline V CDR1 and CDR2: SGHTA, FQGNSA. This CDR3 contains 14 residues. The ends lost 4 bases at V and 4 bases at J; junction bases unmatched: 5. The CDR3 sequence is CASSSDRASTEAFF. The CDR3 DNA is TGTGCCAGCAGCTCGGACAGGGCGTCCACTGAAGCTTTCTTT.